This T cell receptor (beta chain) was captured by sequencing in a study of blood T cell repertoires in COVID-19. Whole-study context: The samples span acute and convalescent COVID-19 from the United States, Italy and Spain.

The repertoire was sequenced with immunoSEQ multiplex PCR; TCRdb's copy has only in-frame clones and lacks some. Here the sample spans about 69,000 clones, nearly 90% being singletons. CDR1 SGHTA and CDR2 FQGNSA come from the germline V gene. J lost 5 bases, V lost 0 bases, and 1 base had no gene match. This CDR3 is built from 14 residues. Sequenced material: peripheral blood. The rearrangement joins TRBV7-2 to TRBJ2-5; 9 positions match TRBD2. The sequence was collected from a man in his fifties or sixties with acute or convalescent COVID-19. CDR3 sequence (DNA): TGTGCCAGCAGCTTAGCGGCGGGGGGGGAGACCCAGTACTTC. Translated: CASSLAAGGETQYF.